A single sample is the source of the 21 T cell receptor beta chains below, sequenced in a study of T cells in localized non-small cell lung cancer. Produced via immunoSEQ multiplex PCR; TCRdb's table is partial and in-frame only. This sample has 31,000 or so clones, with about 89% found just once. Material: peripheral blood, obtained before any cancer treatment. These receptors were taken from a female donor over 55 with stage I lung adenocarcinoma.

Only a few counts were recorded for this clone. This CDR3 is CAWRGLDTEAFF. For the CDR3, the DNA is TGTGCCTGGAGAGGGTTGGACACTGAAGCTTTCTTT. The genes are TRBV30 and TRBJ1-1, with D unresolved. V dropped 3 bases and J dropped 3 bases, with 8 bases sitting between them. CDR1 and CDR2 from the germline V gene are GTSNPN and SVGIG (reference sequence). The CDR3 is 12 amino acids.

The chain recombines TRBV29-1 with TRBJ1-1; 9 positions agree with TRBD1. J lost 10 bases, V lost 5 bases, and 11 bases had no gene match. The CDR3 runs to 13 residues. Per the germline V gene, CDR1 is SQVTM and CDR2 is ANQGSEA. CDR3 DNA: TGCAGCGTTACCGTCTGGACAGGGGTTGGAGCTTTCTTT. Amino acid sequence: CSVTVWTGVGAFF.

This clone was picked up one time. The V gene is TRBV9, the J gene TRBJ1-3, with D unclear. Deletions cut 0 bases from V and 0 bases from J, with 7 bases between. The CDR3 spans 15 residues. Germline V lookup: CDR1 SGDLS, CDR2 YYNGEE. In nucleotides, the CDR3 is TGTGCCAGCAGCGTAGGTTCCCCCTCTGGAAACACCATATATTTT. Translating it yields CASSVGSPSGNTIYF.

This rearrangement joins TRBV30 to TRBJ1-5, with a weak D call TRBD1 (5 bases). V was clipped by 5 bases and J by 0 bases, with 8 bases between them. This CDR3 has 13 residues. CDR1 and CDR2 (germline): GTSNPN, SVGIG (reference sequence). The CDR3 here is CAWDSHSNQPQHF. The CDR3, as DNA: TGTGCCTGGGACAGCCATAGCAATCAGCCCCAGCATTTT.

The rearrangement uses TRBV29-1 and TRBJ1-2, with D perhaps matching TRBD1 (5 bases). The ends were cut back, 3 bases at V and 2 bases at J, with 7 bases in the middle. The CDR3 is made up of 12 amino acids. Germline V gene lookup returns CDR1 SQVTM and CDR2 ANQGSEA. CDR3 in DNA: TGCAGCGTTGAGGGGGAAAACTATGGCTACACCTTC. Protein: CSVEGENYGYTF.

CDR3 sequence: CASSEGGSYNEQFF. CDR3 sequence (DNA): TGTGCCAGCAGTGAAGGGGGCTCCTACAATGAGCAGTTCTTC. The chain combines TRBV2 with TRBJ2-1; D gene uncertain. V lost 1 base, J lost 0 bases, and 4 bases lay in between. This CDR3 contains 14 residues. Germline V gene lookup returns CDR1 SNHLY and CDR2 FYNNEI.

J is TRBJ2-5 and V is TRBV7-2, with D possibly matching TRBD2 (5 bases). The CDR3 consists of 14 residues. V lost 1 base and J 0 bases, leaving 6 bases between the germline ends. Germline values: CDR1 SGHTA, CDR2 FQGNSA. The DNA for the CDR3 is TGTGCCAGCAGCTTAGGAGGGTACCAAGAGACCCAGTACTTC. Amino acid sequence: CASSLGGYQETQYF. Full variable domain (outside the CDR3, taken from reference TRBV7-2 and TRBJ2-5): GAGVSQSPSNKVTEKGKDVELRCDPISGHTALYWYRQSLGQGLEFLIYFQGNSAPDKSGLPSDRFSAERTGGSVSTLTIQRTQQEDSAVYLCASSLGGYQETQYFGPGTRLLVL.

The V call is TRBV4-2, the J call TRBJ2-7; TRBD2 aligns across 8 bases. J gave up 4 bases and V 1 base, and 3 bases lay outside the gene matches. CDR3 length: 14 residues. Germline assignment: CDR1 LGHNA and CDR2 YNFKEQ. CDR3 coding DNA: TGTGCCAGCAGCCAAGTCATAGCGGGGTACGAGCAGTACTTC. Residues: CASSQVIAGYEQYF.

The V gene is TRBV29-1, the J gene TRBJ2-7; D call uncertain. This CDR3 region has 14 residues. The V and J ends lost 4 bases and 0 bases respectively, with 13 bases between them. The germline CDR1 and CDR2 sequences are SQVTM and ANQGSEA. The CDR3 nucleotides read TGCAGCGTTGGGGCCAGTCCGGGCTCCTACGAGCAGTACTTC. Translating it yields CSVGASPGSYEQYF.

The chain joins TRBV4-2 to TRBJ2-7, with 10 bases aligning to TRBD2. The ends lost 5 bases at V and 4 bases at J; junction bases unmatched: 11. The CDR3 has 16 amino acids. Looked up from germline, CDR1 is LGHNA and CDR2 is YNFKEQ. The CDR3 DNA is TGTGCCAGCAGCTTGGGGGCTAGCGGGAGATATTACGAGCAGTACTTC. Translated: CASSLGASGRYYEQYF.

The CDR3 loop reads CASSAPDSRSLYEQYF. CDR3 nucleotide sequence: TGTGCCAGCAGTGCGCCGGACTCCCGAAGCCTATACGAGCAGTACTTC. V is TRBV6-6 and J is TRBJ2-7; TRBD2 might be the D (5 bases). CDR1 is MNHNY, CDR2 SVGAGI, per germline (reference sequence). The V end lost 5 bases, the J end lost 4 bases, and 21 bases lay between the germline ends. The CDR3 has 16 amino acids.

The rearrangement uses TRBV20-1 and TRBJ1-2; 9 nucleotides line up with TRBD1. Germline assignment: CDR1 DFQATT and CDR2 SNEGSKA (reference sequence). The CDR3 is 11 amino acids. V was pared by 3 bases and J by 7 bases, with 0 bases of the junction left unmatched. The CDR3 sequence is CSARDRGGYTF. CDR3 nucleotide sequence: TGCAGTGCTAGGGACAGGGGTGGCTACACCTTC.

The chain joins TRBV9 to TRBJ2-3; TRBD2 aligns across 14 bases. Unmatched junction bases numbered 2, after V lost 0 bases and J lost 5 bases. This CDR3 is built from 16 residues. Germline loops: CDR1 SGDLS, CDR2 YYNGEE. CDR3 sequence reads: CASSVVGTSGRDTQYF. In nucleotides, the CDR3 is TGTGCCAGCAGCGTAGTAGGGACTAGCGGGAGAGATACGCAGTATTTT. The full variable domain, in which reference TRBV9 and TRBJ2-3 provide the parts outside the CDR3, is DSGVTQTPKHLITATGQRVTLRCSPRSGDLSVYWYQQSLDQGLQFLIQYYNGEERAKGNILERFSAQQFPDLHSELNLSSLELGDSALYFCASSVVGTSGRDTQYFGPGTRLTVL.

The CDR3 region has the DNA TGTGCCAGCAGCCCCGACAGGGCGGGAAACACCATATATTTT. Protein: CASSPDRAGNTIYF. J is TRBJ1-3 and V is TRBV11-2; TRBD1 matches 7 bases. CDR1 is SGHAT, CDR2 FQNNGV, per germline. The CDR3 length is 14 residues. Trimming took 5 bases from V and 4 from J; bases not matched to a gene: 5.

CDR3: CASSPDRDTYEQYF. The CDR3 coding sequence is TGCGCCAGCAGCCCCGACCGGGATACCTACGAGCAGTACTTC. V is TRBV4-3 and J is TRBJ2-7; D possibly corresponds to TRBD2 (5 bases). With 4 bases removed from V and 2 bases from J, the gap between germline ends came to 12 bases. The germline CDR1 and CDR2 sequences are LGHNA and YSLEER. This CDR3 is built from 14 residues.

V is TRBV5-4 and J is TRBJ2-3; 10 nucleotides match TRBD2. The trim removed 1 base at V and 7 bases at J, leaving 9 bases unmatched. The CDR3 is 16 residues long. Germline V gives CDR1 SGHNT, CDR2 YYREEE (reference sequence). CDR3 protein: CASSLKASGSSNTQYF. CDR3 bases: TGTGCCAGCAGCTTGAAGGCTAGCGGGAGTTCGAATACGCAGTATTTT.

The gene calls are TRBV7-8 and TRBJ1-1, with 9 bases aligning to TRBD1. From germline, CDR1 is SGHVS and CDR2 FQNEAQ. The CDR3 covers 13 residues. J lost 10 bases, V lost 5 bases, and 8 bases had no gene match. CDR3: CASSRDRGEAAFF. Written as DNA, the CDR3 is TGTGCCAGCAGCCGAGACAGGGGGGAAGCAGCTTTCTTT.

J is TRBJ2-1 and V is TRBV28; 8 bases are a match to TRBD2. In germline, CDR1 is MDHEN, CDR2 SYDVKM. The CDR3 totals 15 residues. The J segment lost 9 bases and the V segment lost 4 bases, leaving 11 bases of the junction unmatched. The chain's CDR3 is CASSSFGAGGSEQFF. The CDR3 DNA sequence: TGTGCCAGCAGTTCTTTCGGGGCGGGAGGTAGTGAGCAGTTCTTC.

The table lists this clone with a count of one. The chain combines TRBV19 with TRBJ1-2; TRBD1 is a possible D gene (5 bases). CDR1 LNHDA and CDR2 SQIVND come from the germline V gene (reference sequence). The CDR3 is made up of 14 amino acids. The V end was cut by 3 bases, the J end by 1 base, with 9 bases between. CDR3 loop: CASSIFGGNYGYTF. CDR3 in DNA: TGTGCCAGTAGTATTTTTGGGGGTAACTATGGCTACACCTTC.

The rearrangement uses TRBV7-2 and TRBJ1-1; perhaps TRBD1 as D (5 bases). The CDR3 runs 14 residues. Trimming took off 1 base at V and 5 bases at J, with 11 bases between the two ends. The germline V gene encodes CDR1 SGHTA and CDR2 FQGNSA. The CDR3 region is CASSLGAGRTEAFF. The CDR3 coding sequence is TGTGCCAGCAGCTTAGGTGCAGGGCGGACTGAAGCTTTCTTT. Drawing the rest from reference TRBV7-2 and TRBJ1-1, the complete variable domain is GAGVSQSPSNKVTEKGKDVELRCDPISGHTALYWYRQSLGQGLEFLIYFQGNSAPDKSGLPSDRFSAERTGGSVSTLTIQRTQQEDSAVYLCASSLGAGRTEAFFGQGTRLTVV.

This clone was counted a single time. The chain employs TRBV9 and TRBJ2-1, with 11 bases that match TRBD2. Trimming at V came to 0 bases and at J to 1 base, leaving 9 bases not matched to a gene. The V gene's germline CDR1 is SGDLS and CDR2 YYNGEE. The CDR3 sequence is 19 residues long. CDR3 residues: CASSVGLAGGPGSYNEQFF. Here the CDR3 DNA reads TGTGCCAGCAGCGTAGGGTTAGCGGGAGGGCCGGGGTCCTACAATGAGCAGTTCTTC.